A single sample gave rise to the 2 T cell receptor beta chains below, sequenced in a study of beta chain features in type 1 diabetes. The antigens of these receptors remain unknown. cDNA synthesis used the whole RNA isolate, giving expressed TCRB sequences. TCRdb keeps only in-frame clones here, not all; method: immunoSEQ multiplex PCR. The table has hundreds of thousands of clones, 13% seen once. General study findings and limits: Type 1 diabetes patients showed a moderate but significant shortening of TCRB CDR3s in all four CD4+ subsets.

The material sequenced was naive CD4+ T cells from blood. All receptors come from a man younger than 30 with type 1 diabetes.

Here the CDR3 DNA reads TGTGCCAGCAGCTTACCCGGACAGGCCTCTGGGGCCAACGTCCTGACTTTC. Protein product: CASSLPGQASGANVLTF. The rearrangement uses TRBV7-6 and TRBJ2-6, with 7 bases fitting TRBD1. J lost 0 bases, V lost 2 bases, and 4 bases had no gene match. There are 17 residues in the CDR3. Germline-derived CDR1 and CDR2 are SGHVS and FNYEAQ.

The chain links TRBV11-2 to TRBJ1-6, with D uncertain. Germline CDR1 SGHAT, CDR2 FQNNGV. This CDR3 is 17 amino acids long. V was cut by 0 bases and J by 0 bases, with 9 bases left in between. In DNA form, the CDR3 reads TGTGCCAGCAGCTTAGAGAGGGCCAGCTCCTATAATTCACCCCTCCACTTT. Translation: CASSLERASSYNSPLHF. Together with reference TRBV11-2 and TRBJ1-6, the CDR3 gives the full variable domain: EAGVAQSPRYKIIEKRQSVAFWCNPISGHATLYWYQQILGQGPKLLIQFQNNGVVDDSQLPKDRFSAERLKGVDSTLKIQPAKLEDSAVYLCASSLERASSYNSPLHFGNGTRLTVT.